A selection of T cell receptor beta chains follows, all from one sample in a study of blood T cell repertoires in COVID-19. Assay: immunoSEQ multiplex PCR; the TCRdb copy retains only in-frame clones and omits some. Among roughly 90,000 clones listed, 80% were seen once. Source material: peripheral blood. The receptor source for this set is a human donor in a cohort sampled during active COVID-19. The CDR3 runs from the conserved cysteine through the conserved F or W. A D gene is named only where the DNA matches it firmly. Not every row has a clone size; where given, it reads once, few, many or a size class.

d_call	v_call	clone_size	j_call	cdr3_aa	cdr3_nt
NA	TRBV19	NA	TRBJ1-1	CASRSPGETTEAFF	TGTGCCAGTAGGTCTCCAGGGGAAACCACTGAAGCTTTCTTT
NA	TRBV19	once	TRBJ1-4	CASSFRRGEKLFF	TGTGCCAGTAGCTTCAGACGGGGTGAAAAACTGTTTTTT
NA	TRBV3-1/TRBV3-2	NA	TRBJ1-3	CASSQENLRFSGNTIYF	TGTGCCAGCAGCCAAGAAAATCTCAGATTCTCTGGAAACACCATATATTTT
NA	TRBV6-1	NA	TRBJ2-3	CASSEWQGGKDTQYF	TGTGCCAGCAGTGAGTGGCAGGGTGGTAAAGATACGCAGTATTTT
NA	TRBV5-5	NA	TRBJ2-1	CASSLDPGVYNEQFF	TGTGCCAGCAGCTTGGACCCGGGGGTTTACAATGAGCAGTTCTTC
TRBD2	TRBV5-5	NA	TRBJ2-7	CASSLEQRGTYEQYF	TGTGCCAGCAGCTTGGAACAGCGGGGAACCTACGAGCAGTACTTC
NA	TRBV24-1	NA	TRBJ2-7	CATREAQGPQYF	TGTGCCACCAGGGAGGCACAGGGACCGCAGTACTTC
TRBD2	TRBV29-1	NA	TRBJ2-3	CSASPGLADTQYF	TGCAGCGCATCACCGGGACTAGCAGATACGCAGTATTTT
NA	TRBV12-3/TRBV12-4	few	TRBJ1-2	CASSPTLAGGYTF	TGTGCCAGCAGTCCGACATTGGCAGGTGGCTACACCTTC
TRBD1	TRBV5-1	NA	TRBJ1-2	CASGQRTGVTYGYTF	TGCGCCAGCGGTCAGAGGACAGGGGTTACCTATGGCTACACCTTC